The 13 T cell receptor beta chains below come from one sample, sequenced in a study of blood T cells in healthy people across ages. Through a sample-barcoded 5' primer and a J-beta primer mix, a second PCR was run for about 6 to 11 cycles. TCRdb used MiXCR to reprocess the 5' RACE reads, holding one entry per CDR3 protein. The sample carries about 1 million distinct CDR3 sequences, more than 35% recorded once. The specimen was blood. These receptors all come from a woman aged 55 to 70 in good health.

The rearrangement uses TRBV13 and TRBJ2-3, with D tentatively TRBD2 (6 bases). V dropped 2 bases and J dropped 3 bases, with 12 bases sitting between them. There are 15 residues in the CDR3. The germline gives CDR1 PRHDT, CDR2 FYEKMQ (reference sequence). This CDR3 reads CASSLSDGRTDTQYF. CDR3 bases: TGTGCCAGCAGCTTATCTGACGGGAGAACAGATACGCAGTATTTT.

This clonotype appeared a few times. The chain combines TRBV28 with TRBJ1-4, with a weak D call TRBD1 (5 bases). The length of the CDR3 is 16 residues. The ends were cut back, 6 bases at V and 0 bases at J, with 14 bases in the middle. Germline CDR1 and CDR2: MDHEN and SYDVKM. The chain's CDR3 is CASRGLQGATNEKLFF. The DNA of the CDR3 is TGTGCCAGCAGGGGACTCCAGGGAGCAACTAATGAAAAACTGTTTTTT.

This clonotype has just a few counts. The J gene is TRBJ2-2, the V gene TRBV11-2, with a tentative D call TRBD2 (6 bases). Trimming removed 1 base from V and 4 bases from J, with 10 bases in between. Germline lookup yields CDR1 SGHAT and CDR2 FQNNGV. CDR3 size: 15 residues. CDR3 sequence: CASSLGGALTGELFF. CDR3 DNA: TGTGCCAGCAGCTTAGGCGGGGCTCTCACCGGGGAGCTGTTTTTT. Filled out from reference TRBV11-2 and TRBJ2-2, the complete variable domain reads EAGVAQSPRYKIIEKRQSVAFWCNPISGHATLYWYQQILGQGPKLLIQFQNNGVVDDSQLPKDRFSAERLKGVDSTLKIQPAKLEDSAVYLCASSLGGALTGELFFGEGSRLTVL.

This clonotype was seen only a few times. V gene TRBV5-6 combines with J gene TRBJ2-5; no definite D call. The CDR3 contains 15 residues. V was pared by 0 bases and J by 1 base, with 10 bases between. Germline CDR1 is SGHDT and CDR2 is YYEEEE. CDR3 amino acids: CASSLVGSPQETQYF. In DNA, the CDR3 is TGTGCCAGCAGCTTGGTTGGGTCGCCCCAAGAGACCCAGTACTTC.

This clonotype was seen more than once but under ten times. V is TRBV2 and J is TRBJ2-1; possible D gene TRBD2, 5 bases. V was trimmed by 2 bases and J by 6 bases, leaving 11 bases between them. There are 14 residues in the CDR3. Germline CDR1 SNHLY, CDR2 FYNNEI. CDR3 loop: CASSESASSNEQFF. As DNA, the CDR3 is TGTGCCAGCAGTGAATCTGCTAGCTCCAATGAGCAGTTCTTC.

The table lists this clonotype with a few counts. The chain has TRBV29-1 and TRBJ2-7, with D unresolved. The CDR3 has 13 amino acids. Trimming left V 1 base short and J 4 bases short, with 11 bases between. The germline V gene has CDR1 SQVTM and CDR2 ANQGSEA. CDR3 protein: CSVEVSGGYEQYF. Written as DNA, the CDR3 is TGCAGCGTTGAAGTATCAGGTGGATACGAGCAGTACTTC.

This clonotype was observed at least ten times. The V and J genes are TRBV6-5 and TRBJ2-4; no firm D call. Looked up from germline, CDR1 is MNHEY and CDR2 is SVGAGI. CDR3 length equals 14 residues. Trimming removed 6 bases at V and 3 bases at J, with 12 bases between. The CDR3 sequence is CASRPVQFKNIQYF. The CDR3 bases are TGTGCCAGCAGACCCGTACAGTTCAAAAACATTCAGTACTTC.

The chain recombines TRBV4-2 with TRBJ2-3; 9 bases line up with TRBD2. The V and J ends lost 3 bases and 0 bases, in that order; junction bases with no gene match: 7. The CDR3 covers 17 residues. Germline CDR1 reads LGHNA; CDR2 reads YNFKEQ. CDR3 nucleotide sequence: TGTGCCAGCAGCCAGGCTACTAGCGGGTCCAGCACAGATACGCAGTATTTT. Translating it yields CASSQATSGSSTDTQYF.

V gene TRBV2 combines with J gene TRBJ1-1, with a weak D call TRBD1 (5 bases). This CDR3 has 15 amino acids. V lost 0 bases and J 8 bases, leaving 16 bases between the germline ends. The germline gives CDR1 SNHLY, CDR2 FYNNEI. CDR3 amino acids: CASSEANFRVKEAFF. DNA of the CDR3: TGTGCCAGCAGTGAAGCAAACTTCAGGGTTAAAGAAGCTTTCTTT.

To note about this clonotype: Its ends do not fully match the called genes, so a read error is possible. V and J are TRBV6-5 and TRBJ1-6; D unresolved. The CDR3 sequence is 17 residues long. Germline V gene data show CDR1 as MNHEY and CDR2 as SVGAGI. As DNA, the CDR3 is TGTGCCTGCAGTTACGTAGGGCCCGTTGGTAGTAATTCACCCCTCCACTTT. Protein: CACSYVGPVGSNSPLHF.

This clonotype has just a few counts. The chain employs TRBV29-1 and TRBJ2-5, with TRBD1 matching over 7 bases. Unmatched junction bases numbered 10, after V lost 4 bases and J lost 11 bases. The CDR3 runs 12 residues. Germline CDR1 and CDR2: SQVTM and ANQGSEA. The CDR3 DNA reads TGCAGCGTTGGGACAGGAGACTTGGGGCAGTACTTC. Protein sequence: CSVGTGDLGQYF.

The chain couples TRBV4-1 to TRBJ1-3; D is ambiguous. CDR1 and CDR2 (germline): MGHRA, YSYEKL. The CDR3 extends over 16 amino acids. V lost 1 base and J 0 bases, leaving 10 bases between the germline ends. CDR3 sequence: CASSQGDGFSGNTIYF. CDR3 nucleotides: TGCGCCAGCAGCCAAGGAGACGGATTCTCTGGAAACACCATATATTTT.

As for this clonotype: This may arise from a read error, as a much more abundant clone is one base away. The chain recombines TRBV18 with TRBJ2-7; 8 positions agree with TRBD1. The CDR3 covers 14 residues. After removal of 6 bases from V and 2 bases from J, the junction contained 6 bases not matched to a gene. The germline V gene encodes CDR1 KGHSH and CDR2 LQKENI. CDR3 sequence (DNA): TGTGCCAGCTCCCAGGGGGCGCAAGCCTACGAGCAGTACTTC. Its protein is CASSQGAQAYEQYF.